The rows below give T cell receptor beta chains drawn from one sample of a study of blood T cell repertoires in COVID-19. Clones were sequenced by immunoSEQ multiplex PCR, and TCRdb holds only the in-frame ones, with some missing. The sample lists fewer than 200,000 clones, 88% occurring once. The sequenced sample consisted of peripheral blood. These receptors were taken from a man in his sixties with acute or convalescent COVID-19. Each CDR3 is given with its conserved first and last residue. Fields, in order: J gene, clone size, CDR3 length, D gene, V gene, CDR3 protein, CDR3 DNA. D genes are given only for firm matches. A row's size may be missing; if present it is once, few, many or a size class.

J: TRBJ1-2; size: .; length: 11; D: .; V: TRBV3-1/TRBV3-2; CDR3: CASNGADGYTF; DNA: TGTGCCAGCAATGGGGCTGATGGCTACACCTTC
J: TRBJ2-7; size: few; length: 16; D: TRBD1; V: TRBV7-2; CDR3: CASSLDPGTVIYEQYF; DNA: TGTGCCAGCAGCTTAGACCCCGGGACAGTGATCTATGAGCAGTACTTC
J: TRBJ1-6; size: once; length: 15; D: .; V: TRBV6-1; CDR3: CASSVATEYNSPLHF; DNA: TGTGCCAGCAGTGTAGCGACAGAGTATAATTCACCCCTCCACTTT
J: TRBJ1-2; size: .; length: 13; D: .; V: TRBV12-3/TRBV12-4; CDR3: CASSSLSRGGYTF; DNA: TGTGCCAGCAGTTCACTCTCCAGGGGAGGCTACACCTTC
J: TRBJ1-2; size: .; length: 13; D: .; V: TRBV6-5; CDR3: CASVGGFYYGYTF; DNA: TGTGCCAGCGTGGGGGGGTTCTACTATGGCTACACCTTC
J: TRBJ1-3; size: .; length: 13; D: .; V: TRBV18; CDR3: CASSPSSGNTIYF; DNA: TGTGCCAGCTCCCCCAGCTCTGGAAACACCATATATTTT
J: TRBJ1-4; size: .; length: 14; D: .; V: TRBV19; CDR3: CASSIVGLTEKLFF; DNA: TGTGCCAGTAGTATAGTCGGGTTGACTGAAAAACTGTTTTTT
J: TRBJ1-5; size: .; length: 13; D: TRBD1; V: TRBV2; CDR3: CASSGQGNQPQHF; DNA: TGTGCCAGCAGTGGACAGGGGAATCAGCCCCAGCATTTT
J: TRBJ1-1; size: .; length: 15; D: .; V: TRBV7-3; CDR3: CASSPWEGLNTEAFF; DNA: TGTGCCAGCAGCCCCTGGGAGGGGCTAAACACTGAAGCTTTCTTT
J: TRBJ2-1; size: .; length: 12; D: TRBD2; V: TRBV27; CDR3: CASSFSAGELFF; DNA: TGTGCCAGCAGTTTTTCAGCGGGAGAATTGTTCTTC
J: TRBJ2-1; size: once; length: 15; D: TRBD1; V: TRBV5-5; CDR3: CASRSGTGVNNEQFF; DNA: TGTGCCAGCAGGTCCGGGACAGGGGTCAACAATGAGCAGTTCTTC
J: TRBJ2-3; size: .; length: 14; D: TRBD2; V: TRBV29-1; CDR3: CSVEETGGRDTQYF; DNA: TGCAGCGTTGAAGAAACGGGGGGGCGAGATACGCAGTATTTT
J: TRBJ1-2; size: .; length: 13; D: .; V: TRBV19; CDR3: CASSIRRGGGYTF; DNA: TGTGCCAGTAGTATAAGGAGGGGTGGTGGCTACACCTTC
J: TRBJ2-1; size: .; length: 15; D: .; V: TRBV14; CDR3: CASSQAGVGYNEQFF; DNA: TGTGCCAGCAGCCAAGCGGGGGTGGGTTACAATGAGCAGTTCTTC
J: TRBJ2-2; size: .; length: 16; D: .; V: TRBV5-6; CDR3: CASSTGGGWNTGELFF; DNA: TGTGCCAGCAGCACCGGGGGTGGGTGGAACACCGGGGAGCTGTTTTTT
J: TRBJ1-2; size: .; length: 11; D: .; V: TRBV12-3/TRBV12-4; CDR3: CASTNGDGYTF; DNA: TGTGCCAGCACCAACGGTGATGGCTACACCTTC
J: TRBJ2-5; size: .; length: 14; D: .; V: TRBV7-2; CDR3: CASSFRDYQETQYF; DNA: TGTGCCAGCAGCTTCCGGGACTACCAAGAGACCCAGTACTTC
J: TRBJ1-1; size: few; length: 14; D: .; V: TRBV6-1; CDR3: CASSEPYGFSEAFF; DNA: TGTGCCAGCAGTGAACCCTACGGGTTTTCTGAAGCTTTCTTT
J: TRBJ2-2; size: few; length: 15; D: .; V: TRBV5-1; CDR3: CASSLGTAVAGELFF; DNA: TGCGCCAGCAGCTTGGGGACTGCGGTCGCCGGGGAGCTGTTTTTT
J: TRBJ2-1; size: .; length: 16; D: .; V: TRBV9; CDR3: CASSFNLASSYNEQFF; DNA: TGTGCCAGCAGCTTTAATTTGGCTAGCTCCTACAATGAGCAGTTCTTC
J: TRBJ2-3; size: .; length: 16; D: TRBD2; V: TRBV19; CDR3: CASSSGLAGRWDTQYF; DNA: TGTGCCAGTAGTTCTGGACTAGCGGGGCGGTGGGATACGCAGTATTTT
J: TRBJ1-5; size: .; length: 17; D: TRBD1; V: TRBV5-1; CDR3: CASSTLLRGRSGQPQHF; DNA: TGCGCCAGCAGCACCCTACTCAGGGGGCGGAGTGGTCAGCCCCAGCATTTT
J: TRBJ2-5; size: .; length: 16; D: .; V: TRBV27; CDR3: CASSFLSPDSRETQYF; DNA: TGTGCCAGCAGTTTCCTATCCCCTGACAGTAGGGAGACCCAGTACTTC
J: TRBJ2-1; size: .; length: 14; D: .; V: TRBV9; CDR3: CASSAGTKDNEQFF; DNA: TGTGCCAGCAGCGCTGGTACTAAGGACAATGAGCAGTTCTTC
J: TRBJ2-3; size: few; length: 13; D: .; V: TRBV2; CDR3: CASSSQGPDTQYF; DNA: TGTGCCAGCAGCTCACAGGGCCCAGATACGCAGTATTTT
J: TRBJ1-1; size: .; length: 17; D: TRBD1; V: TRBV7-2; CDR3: CASSLRAGTGGNTEAFF; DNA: TGTGCCAGCAGCTTAAGGGCCGGGACAGGGGGAAACACTGAAGCTTTCTTT
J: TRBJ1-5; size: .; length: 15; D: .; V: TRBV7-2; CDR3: CASSALGRSNQPQHF; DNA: TGTGCCAGCAGCGCCTTGGGCAGAAGCAATCAGCCCCAGCATTTT
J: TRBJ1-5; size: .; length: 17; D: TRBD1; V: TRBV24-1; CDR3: CATGDKGQGGSNQPQHF; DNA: TGTGCCACCGGGGATAAGGGACAGGGGGGTAGCAATCAGCCCCAGCATTTT
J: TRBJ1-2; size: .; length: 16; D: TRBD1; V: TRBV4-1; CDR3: CASSPGTGGGRDGYTF; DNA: TGCGCCAGCAGCCCGGGGACAGGGGGGGGTCGAGATGGCTACACCTTC
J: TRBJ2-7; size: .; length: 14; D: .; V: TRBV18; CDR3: CASSPSGGKNEQYF; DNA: TGTGCCAGCTCACCGTCAGGAGGGAAAAACGAGCAGTACTTC
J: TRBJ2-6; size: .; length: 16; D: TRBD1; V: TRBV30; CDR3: CAWSTGQGSGANVLTF; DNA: TGTGCCTGGAGTACGGGACAGGGCTCTGGGGCCAACGTCCTGACTTTC
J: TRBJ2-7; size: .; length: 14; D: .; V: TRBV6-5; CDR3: CASSYSTGGYEQYF; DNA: TGTGCCAGCAGTTACTCTACAGGTGGCTACGAGCAGTACTTC
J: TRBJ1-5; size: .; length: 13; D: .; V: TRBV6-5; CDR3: CASRMGLHQPQHF; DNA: TGTGCCAGCAGAATGGGACTCCATCAGCCCCAGCATTTT
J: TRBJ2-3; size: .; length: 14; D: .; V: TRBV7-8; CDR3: CASSLAGEADTQYF; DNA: TGTGCCAGCAGCTTAGCGGGTGAGGCAGATACGCAGTATTTT
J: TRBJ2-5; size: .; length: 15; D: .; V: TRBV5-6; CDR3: CASTLSRTPQETQYF; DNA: TGTGCCAGCACCCTTAGTAGGACTCCTCAAGAGACCCAGTACTTC
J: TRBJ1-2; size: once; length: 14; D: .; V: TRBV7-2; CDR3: CASSPDRDNYGYTF; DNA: TGTGCCAGCAGCCCGGACAGAGATAACTATGGCTACACCTTC
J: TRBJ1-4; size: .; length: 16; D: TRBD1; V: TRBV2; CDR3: CASSQQGAATNEKLFF; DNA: TGTGCCAGCAGCCAACAGGGGGCTGCTACTAATGAAAAACTGTTTTTT
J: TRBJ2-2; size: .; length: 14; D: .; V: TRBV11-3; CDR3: CASSLGQNTGELFF; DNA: TGTGCCAGCAGCTTAGGACAAAACACCGGGGAGCTGTTTTTT
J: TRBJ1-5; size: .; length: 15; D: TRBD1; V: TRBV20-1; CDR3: CSASRSGTGNQPQHF; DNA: TGCAGTGCTAGTCGGTCCGGGACAGGGAATCAGCCCCAGCATTTT
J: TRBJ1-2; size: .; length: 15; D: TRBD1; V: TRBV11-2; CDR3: CASSRTGLGTEGYTF; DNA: TGTGCCAGCAGCAGAACAGGGTTGGGGACAGAAGGCTACACCTTC
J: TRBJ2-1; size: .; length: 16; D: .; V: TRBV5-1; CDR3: CASSLVGSPGRDEQFF; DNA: TGCGCCAGCAGCTTGGTAGGCAGTCCGGGAAGGGATGAGCAGTTCTTC
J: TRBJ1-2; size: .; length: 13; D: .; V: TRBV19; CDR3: CAPRGRFNYGYTF; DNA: TGTGCCCCCAGGGGACGGTTTAACTATGGCTACACCTTC
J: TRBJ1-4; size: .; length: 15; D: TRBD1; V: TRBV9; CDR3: CASSVGTGKNEKLFF; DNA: TGTGCCAGCAGCGTTGGGACAGGTAAAAATGAAAAACTGTTTTTT
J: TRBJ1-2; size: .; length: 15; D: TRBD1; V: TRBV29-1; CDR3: CSVGHTGGEYGGYTF; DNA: TGCAGCGTGGGACATACAGGGGGCGAATATGGCGGCTACACCTTC
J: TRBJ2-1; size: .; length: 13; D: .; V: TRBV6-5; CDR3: CASSLLTRGEQFF; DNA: TGTGCCAGCAGTTTACTTACCCGAGGTGAGCAGTTCTTC
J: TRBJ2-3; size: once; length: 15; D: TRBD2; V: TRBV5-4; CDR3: CASSPGLAGTDTQYF; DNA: TGTGCCAGCAGCCCGGGACTAGCAGGCACAGATACGCAGTATTTT
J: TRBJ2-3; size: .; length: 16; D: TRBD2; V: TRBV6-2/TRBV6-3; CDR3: CASSYVGLAETDTQYF; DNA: TGTGCCAGCAGTTACGTGGGACTAGCGGAGACAGATACGCAGTATTTT
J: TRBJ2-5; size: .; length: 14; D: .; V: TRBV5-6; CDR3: CASSFGTGGETQYF; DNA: TGTGCCAGCAGCTTTGGTACAGGTGGAGAGACCCAGTACTTC
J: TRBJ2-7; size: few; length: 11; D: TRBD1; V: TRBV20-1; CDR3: CSATTGDGQYF; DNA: TGCAGTGCCACAACAGGGGATGGGCAGTACTTC
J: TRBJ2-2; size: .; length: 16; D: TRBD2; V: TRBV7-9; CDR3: CASSLLGGANTGELFF; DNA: TGTGCCAGCAGCCTCCTCGGGGGGGCCAACACCGGGGAGCTGTTTTTT
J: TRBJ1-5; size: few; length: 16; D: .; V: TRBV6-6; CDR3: CASSTRRGGGEQPQHF; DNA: TGTGCCAGCAGCACACGGCGGGGAGGGGGGGAACAGCCCCAGCATTTT
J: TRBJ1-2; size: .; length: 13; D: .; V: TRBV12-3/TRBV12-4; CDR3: CASSSQGYYGYTF; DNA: TGTGCCAGCAGTTCCCAGGGTTACTATGGCTACACCTTC
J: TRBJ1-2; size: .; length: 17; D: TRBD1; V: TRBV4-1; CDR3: CASSQVALDRGDYGYTF; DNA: TGCGCCAGCAGCCAAGTCGCCCTGGACAGGGGGGACTATGGCTACACCTTC
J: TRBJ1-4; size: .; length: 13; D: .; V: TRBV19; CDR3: CASSKGNNEKLFF; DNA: TGTGCCAGTAGTAAGGGGAATAATGAAAAACTGTTTTTT
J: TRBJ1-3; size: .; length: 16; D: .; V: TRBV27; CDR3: CASRNGGGAPGNTIYF; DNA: TGTGCCAGCCGGAATGGAGGGGGGGCCCCTGGAAACACCATATATTTT